The T cell receptor (beta chain) described here comes from a study of blood T cells in healthy people across ages. Study-wide findings and caveats: When set beside aged donors, long-lived donors presented more naive CD4+ cells and higher diversity.

A word on this clonotype: Its antigen is as yet unknown. This may come from a read error, since a much larger clone is one base off.

PCR was performed a second time for 7 to 11 cycles using a sample-barcoded 5' primer and a J-beta primer mix. TCRdb re-analysed the 5' RACE reads in MiXCR, keeping a single row per CDR3 protein. This table holds fewer than 750,000 distinct CDR3 sequences, over 40% found once. Per sample, a minimum of 6 million PBMCs were isolated. The sequenced sample was blood. The sequence was obtained from a woman over 75 in good health.

The CDR3 region is CACSYGPGSEQYF. The DNA for the CDR3 is TGTGCCTGCAGCTACGGCCCTGGGTCCGAGCAGTACTTC. The rearrangement joins TRBV12-3 or TRBV12-4 to TRBJ2-4; the D is unclear. The end of the DNA fits TRBJ2-7 better, so the J call may be wrong. This CDR3 contains 13 residues.